This TCR beta chain was recorded in a study of T cells in narcolepsy. Generated by immunoSEQ multiplex PCR, the TCRdb table keeps only in-frame clones and is missing some. The sample shows around 42,000 clones, approximately 88% of them seen only once. Trimming removed 6 bases from V and 6 bases from J, with 18 bases in between. The CDR3 runs to 15 residues. The germline V gene encodes CDR1 KGHSH and CDR2 LQKENI. Sequenced: CD45RA- memory CD4+ T cells from PBMCs. The gene calls are TRBV18 and TRBJ2-1, with D maybe TRBD2 (6 bases). This sequence was found in a human donor with narcolepsy. CDR3 sequence: CASSTEGLASNEQFF. The CDR3 bases are TGTGCCAGCTCGACCGAGGGGCTAGCGTCCAATGAGCAGTTCTTC.